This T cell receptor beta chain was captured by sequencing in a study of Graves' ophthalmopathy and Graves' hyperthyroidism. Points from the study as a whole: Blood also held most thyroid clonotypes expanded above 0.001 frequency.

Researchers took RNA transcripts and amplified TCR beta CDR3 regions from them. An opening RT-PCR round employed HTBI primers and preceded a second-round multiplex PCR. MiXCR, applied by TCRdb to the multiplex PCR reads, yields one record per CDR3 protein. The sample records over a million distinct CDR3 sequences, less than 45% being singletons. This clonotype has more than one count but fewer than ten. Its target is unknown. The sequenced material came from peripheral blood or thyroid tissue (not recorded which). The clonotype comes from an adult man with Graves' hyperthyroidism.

The CDR3 nucleotides read TGTGCCAGCAGTTACGGGGGAACGATGAACACTGAAGCTTTCTTT. Its protein is CASSYGGTMNTEAFF. The genes are TRBV2 and TRBJ1-1, with D maybe TRBD1 (5 bases). CDR3 size: 15 residues. V was clipped by 5 bases and J by 0 bases, with 13 bases between them. CDR1 and CDR2 (germline): SNHLY, FYNNEI. The variable domain in full, with the rest retrieved from reference TRBV2 and TRBJ1-1, is EPEVTQTPSHQVTQMGQEVILRCVPISNHLYFYWYRQILGQKVEFLVSFYNNEISEKSEIFDDQFSVERPDGSNFTLKIRSTKLEDSAMYFCASSYGGTMNTEAFFGQGTRLTVV.